This paragraph reports one TCR beta chain. The source of the sample is a study of T cell changes during pregnancy in multiple sclerosis. Clones were sequenced by immunoSEQ multiplex PCR, and TCRdb holds only the in-frame ones, with some missing. Of about 98,000 clones listed, under 95% were seen once; the top ten hold approximately 2.2%. Trimming cost V 5 bases and J 5 bases; bases outside gene matches: 8. Germline V lookup: CDR1 MDHEN, CDR2 SYDVKM. The CDR3 is 15 amino acids. Here the sequenced sample was peripheral blood, taken after pregnancy. The source of this sequence is a female donor in good health, enrolled as a control in a pregnancy study. This chain uses TRBV28 with TRBJ1-2; 10 nucleotides align to TRBD1. This CDR3 is CASSGRDRGKYGYTF. Written as DNA, the CDR3 is TGTGCCAGCAGTGGCCGGGACAGGGGCAAATATGGCTACACCTTC.